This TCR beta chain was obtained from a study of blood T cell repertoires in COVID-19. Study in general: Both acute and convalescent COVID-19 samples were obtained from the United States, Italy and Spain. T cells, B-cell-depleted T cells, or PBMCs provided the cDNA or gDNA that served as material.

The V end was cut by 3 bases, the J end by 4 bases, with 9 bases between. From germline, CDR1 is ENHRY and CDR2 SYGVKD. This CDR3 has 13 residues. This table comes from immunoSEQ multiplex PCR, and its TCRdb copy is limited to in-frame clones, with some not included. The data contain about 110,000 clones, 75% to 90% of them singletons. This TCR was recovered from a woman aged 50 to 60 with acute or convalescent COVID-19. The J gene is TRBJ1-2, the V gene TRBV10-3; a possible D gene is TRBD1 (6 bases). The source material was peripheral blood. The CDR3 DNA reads TGTGCCATCAGTGATCAGGGGTCCTATGGCTACACCTTC. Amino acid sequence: CAISDQGSYGYTF.